This entry is about one TCR beta chain. Its antigen remains unknown. The data are from a study of OX40 agonist ivuxolimab in advanced cancers. Study overall: Patients received the agonistic anti-OX40 (CD134) antibody ivuxolimab.

Method: immunoSEQ multiplex PCR; TCRdb's copy keeps in-frame clones and lacks some. The sample records 55,000 to 70,000 clones, 70% to 90% being singletons. Study-level results: Normalized expansion of T-cell clones was also low for some nonresponders. Dosing at 0.1 to 3.0 mg/kg was accompanied by clonal expansion of CD4+ and CD8+ blood T cells by week 6.

Trimming took off 4 bases at V and 9 bases at J, with 15 bases between the two ends. Germline CDR1 SGHRS, CDR2 YFSETQ. The CDR3 has 13 amino acids. Sequencing was performed on CD4+ or CD8+ T cells sorted from blood, taken in a trial of the OX40 agonist ivuxolimab. The V call is TRBV5-1, the J call TRBJ2-3; tentatively, D is TRBD1 (6 bases). The sequence came from an adult with an advanced solid tumor such as melanoma, head and neck, liver or kidney cancer. DNA of the CDR3: TGCGCCAGCAGCCCCCGGGACATTGAGACGCAGTATTTT. It specifies CASSPRDIETQYF.